This TCR beta chain was captured in a study of T cell responses to AZD1222 COVID-19 vaccine. This table comes from immunoSEQ multiplex PCR, and its TCRdb copy is limited to in-frame clones, with some not included. The data contain about 120,000 clones, around 90% of them singletons. In the case of this clone: As yet, its antigen is unknown.

Findings of the study overall: Spike-wide coverage was observed for vaccine-associated CD4 TCRs, with dominant responses at 160-218 and 743-854.

The clonotype comes from an adult who received the MenACWY meningococcal vaccine as a control. Material: peripheral blood, obtained 28 days after the second dose of the MenACWY control vaccine.

The CDR3 bases are TGTGCCAGCAGCTTAGGGGTCGGAAACACCATATATTTT. This encodes CASSLGVGNTIYF. V gene TRBV7-2 combines with J gene TRBJ1-3, with D uncertain. Trimming took 1 base from V and 4 from J, leaving 5 bases between them. Germline CDR1 and CDR2: SGHTA and FQGNSA. The CDR3 is 13 amino acids.